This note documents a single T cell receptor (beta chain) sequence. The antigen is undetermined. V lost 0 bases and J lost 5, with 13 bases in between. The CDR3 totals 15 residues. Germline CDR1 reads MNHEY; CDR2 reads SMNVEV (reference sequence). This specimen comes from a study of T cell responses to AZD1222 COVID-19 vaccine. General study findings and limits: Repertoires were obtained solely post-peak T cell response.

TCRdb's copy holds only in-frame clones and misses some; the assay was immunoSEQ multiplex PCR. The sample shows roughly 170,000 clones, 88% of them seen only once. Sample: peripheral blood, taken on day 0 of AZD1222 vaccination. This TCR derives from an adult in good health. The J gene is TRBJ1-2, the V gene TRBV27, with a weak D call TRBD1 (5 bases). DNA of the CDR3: TGTGCCAGCAGTTTATCGCCCCGGGGGGATTATGGCTACACCTTC. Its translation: CASSLSPRGDYGYTF.